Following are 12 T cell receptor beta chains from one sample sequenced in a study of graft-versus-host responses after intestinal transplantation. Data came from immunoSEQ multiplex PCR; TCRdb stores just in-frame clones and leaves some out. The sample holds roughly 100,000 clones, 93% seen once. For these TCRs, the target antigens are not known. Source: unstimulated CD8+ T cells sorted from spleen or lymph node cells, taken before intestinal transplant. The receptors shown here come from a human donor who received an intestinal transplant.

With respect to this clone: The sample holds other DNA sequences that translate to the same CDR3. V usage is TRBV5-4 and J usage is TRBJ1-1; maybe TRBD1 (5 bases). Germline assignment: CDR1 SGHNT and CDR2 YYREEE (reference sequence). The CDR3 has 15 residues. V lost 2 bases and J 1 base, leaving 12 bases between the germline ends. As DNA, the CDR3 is TGTGCCAGCAGCTTCTCACCGGGGCCGAACACTGAAGCTTTCTTT. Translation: CASSFSPGPNTEAFF.

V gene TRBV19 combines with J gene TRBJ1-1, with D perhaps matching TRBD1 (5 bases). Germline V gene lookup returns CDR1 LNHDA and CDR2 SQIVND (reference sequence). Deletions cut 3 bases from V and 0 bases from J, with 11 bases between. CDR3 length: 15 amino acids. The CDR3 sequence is CASSMGRFMNTEAFF. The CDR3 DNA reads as TGTGCCAGTAGTATGGGGCGGTTTATGAACACTGAAGCTTTCTTT.

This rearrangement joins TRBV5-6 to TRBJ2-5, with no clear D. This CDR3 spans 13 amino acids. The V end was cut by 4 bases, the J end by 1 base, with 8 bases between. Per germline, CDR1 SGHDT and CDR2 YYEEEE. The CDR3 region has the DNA TGTGCCAGCAGCCCCGAAGGCCAAGAGACCCAGTACTTC. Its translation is CASSPEGQETQYF.

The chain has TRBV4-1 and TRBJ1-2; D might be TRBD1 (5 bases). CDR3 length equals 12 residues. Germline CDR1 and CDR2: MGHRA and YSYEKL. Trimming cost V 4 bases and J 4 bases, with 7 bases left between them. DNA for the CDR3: TGCGCCAGCAGCCTGGGACCCTATGGCTACACCTTC. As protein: CASSLGPYGYTF.

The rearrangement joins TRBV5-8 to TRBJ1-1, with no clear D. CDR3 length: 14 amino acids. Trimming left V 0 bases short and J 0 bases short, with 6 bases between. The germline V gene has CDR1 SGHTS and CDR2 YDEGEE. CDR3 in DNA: TGTGCCAGCAGCTTGGAGGGTTTGAACACTGAAGCTTTCTTT. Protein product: CASSLEGLNTEAFF.

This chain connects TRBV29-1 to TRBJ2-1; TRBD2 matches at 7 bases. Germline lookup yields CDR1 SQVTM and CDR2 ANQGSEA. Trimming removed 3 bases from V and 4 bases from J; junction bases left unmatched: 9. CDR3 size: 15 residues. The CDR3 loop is CSVEGEGTGYNEQFF. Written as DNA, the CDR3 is TGCAGCGTTGAGGGGGAGGGAACGGGATACAATGAGCAGTTCTTC.

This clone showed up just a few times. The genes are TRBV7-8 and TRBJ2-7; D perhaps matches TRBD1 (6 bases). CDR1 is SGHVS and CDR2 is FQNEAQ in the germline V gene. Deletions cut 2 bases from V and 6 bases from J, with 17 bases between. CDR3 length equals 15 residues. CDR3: CASSLRETGWPEQYF. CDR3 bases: TGTGCCAGCAGCTTAAGGGAGACAGGTTGGCCCGAGCAGTACTTC.

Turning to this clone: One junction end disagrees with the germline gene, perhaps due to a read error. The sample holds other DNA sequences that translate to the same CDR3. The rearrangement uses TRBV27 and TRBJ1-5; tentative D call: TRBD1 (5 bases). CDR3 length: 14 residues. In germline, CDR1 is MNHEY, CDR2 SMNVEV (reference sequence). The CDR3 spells CASSKRQSNQPQHF. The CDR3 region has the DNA TGCGCCAGCAGTAAAAGACAGAGCAATCAGCCCCAGCATTTT.

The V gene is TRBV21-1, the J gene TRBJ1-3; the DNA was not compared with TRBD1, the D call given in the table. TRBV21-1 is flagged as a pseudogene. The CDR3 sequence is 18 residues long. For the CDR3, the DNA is TGTGCCAGCAGCAAGATTGGGGGACAGTCACTCTCTGGAAACACCATATATTTT. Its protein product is CASSKIGGQSLSGNTIYF.

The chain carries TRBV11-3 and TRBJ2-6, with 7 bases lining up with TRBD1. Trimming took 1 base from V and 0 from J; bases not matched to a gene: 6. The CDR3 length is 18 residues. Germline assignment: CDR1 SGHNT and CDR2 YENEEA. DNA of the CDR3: TGTGCCAGCAGCTTAGGTAGACAGGGTAGCTCTGGGGCCAACGTCCTGACTTTC. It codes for CASSLGRQGSSGANVLTF.

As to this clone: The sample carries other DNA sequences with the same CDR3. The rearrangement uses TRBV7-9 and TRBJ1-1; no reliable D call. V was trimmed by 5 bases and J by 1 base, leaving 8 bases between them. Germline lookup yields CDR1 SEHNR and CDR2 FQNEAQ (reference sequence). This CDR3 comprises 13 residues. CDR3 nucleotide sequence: TGTGCCAGCAGCCCTACAGAGAACACTGAAGCTTTCTTT. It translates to CASSPTENTEAFF.

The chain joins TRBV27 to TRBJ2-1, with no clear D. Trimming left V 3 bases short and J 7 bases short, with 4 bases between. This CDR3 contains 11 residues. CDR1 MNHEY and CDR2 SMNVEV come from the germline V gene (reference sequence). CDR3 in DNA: TGTGCCAGCAGTTTGGGGAATGAGCAGTTCTTC. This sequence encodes CASSLGNEQFF.